These T cell receptor beta chains were read from a single sample in a study of control samples from healthy donors and cancer patients. Assay used: immunoSEQ multiplex PCR; TCRdb lists only in-frame clones, some missing. The table includes around 53,000 clones, roughly nine tenths detected once. The sample was PBMCs. Receptors were obtained from a man in his sixties with head and neck cancer. Both conserved end residues are part of each CDR3. D genes are given only for firm matches. A clone size is listed for some rows: how often the clone was seen (once, few, many), or a class if it is expanded.

clone_size	v_call	j_call	d_call	cdr3_nt	cdr3_aa
.	TRBV4-1	TRBJ2-5	.	TGCGCCAGCAGCCAACTACAGACCCAAGAGACCCAGTACTTC	CASSQLQTQETQYF
.	TRBV28	TRBJ1-2	.	TGTGCCAGCAGTAGAATGAACTATGGCTACACCTTC	CASSRMNYGYTF
.	TRBV5-6	TRBJ1-6	.	TGTGCCAGCAGCCGGTTTGGGCGTGATAATTCACCCCTCCACTTT	CASSRFGRDNSPLHF
.	TRBV4-3	TRBJ2-2	TRBD1	TGCGCCAGCAGCCAAGAAAACATATGGGACAGGGGGTACAACACCGGGGAGCTGTTTTTT	CASSQENIWDRGYNTGELFF
.	TRBV6-2/TRBV6-3	TRBJ1-1	.	TGTGCCAGCAGTTACGACTATGGGAAAGCTTTCTTT	CASSYDYGKAFF
.	TRBV7-9	TRBJ1-1	.	TGTGCCAGCAGCCGAGCGGGGGGCAGCACTGAAGCTTTCTTT	CASSRAGGSTEAFF
.	TRBV30	TRBJ1-2	.	TGTGCCTGGAGTATTCCCACGAACTATGGCTACACCTTC	CAWSIPTNYGYTF
.	TRBV3-1/TRBV3-2	TRBJ1-6	.	TGTGCCAGCAGCCAAAGTGCCAGGGTTTCACCCCTCCACTTT	CASSQSARVSPLHF
.	TRBV4-2	TRBJ2-7	.	TGTGCCAGCAGCCCAGATACACGTTCGCGCGAGCAGTACTTC	CASSPDTRSREQYF
.	TRBV7-9	TRBJ2-3	TRBD1	TGTGCCAGCAGCTTACGTCAGGGGGCAGATACGCAGTATTTT	CASSLRQGADTQYF
once	TRBV3-1/TRBV3-2	TRBJ1-2	TRBD1	TGTGCCAGCAGCCGCACCGGGACAGGGTATGGCTACACCTTC	CASSRTGTGYGYTF
.	TRBV19	TRBJ2-1	.	TGTGCCAGTAGGGCCCACTCGTTAGCACGGAACAATGAGCAGTTCTTC	CASRAHSLARNNEQFF
.	TRBV6-2/TRBV6-3	TRBJ2-1	TRBD2	TGTGCCAGCAGTTACTCGCTGGGACTAGTCCGGGCCCACAATGAGCAGTTCTTC	CASSYSLGLVRAHNEQFF
.	TRBV30	TRBJ1-6	.	TGTGCCTGGAGTGTGGACCGATTTAATTCACCCCTCCACTTT	CAWSVDRFNSPLHF
.	TRBV18	TRBJ2-1	TRBD1	TGTGCCAGCTCACCACTGTCAGGGGGCGCGATCAATGAGCAGTTCTTC	CASSPLSGGAINEQFF
once	TRBV27	TRBJ1-2	.	TGTGCCAGCAGTTTCCCAGGGGATCACTATGGCTACACCTTC	CASSFPGDHYGYTF
.	TRBV9	TRBJ2-3	.	TGTGCCAGCAGCGTGCGACCTAAGGGAGATACGCAGTATTTT	CASSVRPKGDTQYF
once	TRBV4-1	TRBJ1-4	.	TGCGCCAGCAGTTTGGGACACAGTGCAACTAATGAAAAACTGTTTTTT	CASSLGHSATNEKLFF
.	TRBV7-3	TRBJ2-5	TRBD2	TGTGCCAGCAGCTTAGATCCGCGGGGGAGGGAGACCCAGTACTTC	CASSLDPRGRETQYF
.	TRBV5-4	TRBJ2-2	.	TGTGCCAGCAGCTTGGCAGGAAAAACCGGGGAGCTGTTTTTT	CASSLAGKTGELFF
.	TRBV19	TRBJ2-1	TRBD2	TGTGCCAGTAGTATAGGGGGGGGGTTGGGAGAGCAGTTCTTC	CASSIGGGLGEQFF
.	TRBV5-1	TRBJ1-2	.	TGCGCCAGCAGCTTGGGGCAGATTAGGACCTATGGCTACACCTTC	CASSLGQIRTYGYTF
.	TRBV7-2	TRBJ2-5	TRBD2	TGTGCCAGCAGCTCCCGGACTAGCGGGTTAAGAGAGACCCAGTACTTC	CASSSRTSGLRETQYF
.	TRBV19	TRBJ2-4	TRBD1	TGTGCCAGTAGAACAACAGGGGCTGGAAACATTCAGTACTTC	CASRTTGAGNIQYF
.	TRBV13	TRBJ2-7	.	TGTGCCAGCAGCTTAGGTGGACGGAGGTACGAGCAGTACTTC	CASSLGGRRYEQYF
.	TRBV15	TRBJ2-5	.	TGTGCCACCAGCAGAGATATCGGGCAGCAAGAGACCCAGTACTTC	CATSRDIGQQETQYF
.	TRBV19	TRBJ2-2	TRBD2	TGTGCCAGTAGTATGGGGGGACTAGCATTCCCCGGGGAGCTGTTTTTT	CASSMGGLAFPGELFF
.	TRBV11-2	TRBJ2-7	TRBD2	TGTGCCAGCAGCTTAACAGGTCCCGGGACTAGCGGGGGACGAGAGCAGTACTTC	CASSLTGPGTSGGREQYF
few	TRBV6-5	TRBJ1-6	TRBD1	TGTGCCAGCAGTTACTCCCGGACAGGGGATTCACCCCTCCACTTT	CASSYSRTGDSPLHF
.	TRBV11-2	TRBJ2-5	TRBD1	TGTGCCAGCAGCCCGGGACAGGGTGAGACCCAGTACTTC	CASSPGQGETQYF
.	TRBV19	TRBJ2-2	TRBD1	TGTGCCAGTAGTGAGAGAGCGACAGGGGGCCCCACCGGGGAGCTGTTTTTT	CASSERATGGPTGELFF
.	TRBV7-2	TRBJ1-1	TRBD1	TGTGCCAGCAGCCCGCGGATTCGGGACAGGGGGACGAACACTGAAGCTTTCTTT	CASSPRIRDRGTNTEAFF
.	TRBV29-1	TRBJ2-2	.	TGCAGCGTTAGAGGCAGGAGCACCGGGGAGCTGTTTTTT	CSVRGRSTGELFF
.	TRBV30	TRBJ1-5	.	TGTGCCTGGAGTCCCCAAACGGGTAATCAGCCCCAGCATTTT	CAWSPQTGNQPQHF
once	TRBV7-2	TRBJ1-2	.	TGTGCCAGCAGCTTAATGGGGGCGCTGGGTGATGGCTACACCTTC	CASSLMGALGDGYTF
.	TRBV7-9	TRBJ1-2	.	TGTGCCAGCAGCTTAGAGGGTAACTATGGCTACACCTTC	CASSLEGNYGYTF
.	TRBV15	TRBJ2-3	TRBD1	TGTGCCACCAGCACCCGGACAGGGGGCGCAGATACGCAGTATTTT	CATSTRTGGADTQYF
.	TRBV7-9	TRBJ1-2	.	TGTGCCAGCAGCCCCAGTGGGGCAGGGGCCCTTAACTATGGCTACACCTTC	CASSPSGAGALNYGYTF
.	TRBV6-6	TRBJ2-7	TRBD1	TGTGCCAGCAGTTACCCGGGACAGGGGACCGAGCAGTACTTC	CASSYPGQGTEQYF
.	TRBV28	TRBJ2-2	.	TGTGCCAGCAGGGGTTCGAACACCGGGGAGCTGTTTTTT	CASRGSNTGELFF
.	TRBV11-3	TRBJ2-1	TRBD2	TGTGCCAGCAGCCGAGCGGGGGGGCCTCTCAATGAGCAGTTCTTC	CASSRAGGPLNEQFF
.	TRBV5-3	TRBJ1-1	.	TGTGCCAGAAGCTTGGAAACCGTCCGCCCGAAGGGCTCCTCCACTGAAGCTTTCTTT	CARSLETVRPKGSSTEAFF
.	TRBV3-1/TRBV3-2	TRBJ2-3	.	TGTGCCAGCAGCCAGCTTGTCTCAGATACGCAGTATTTT	CASSQLVSDTQYF
few	TRBV10-1	TRBJ2-1	TRBD2	TGCGCCAGCACCGGGACTAGGGGGAATGAGCAGTTCTTC	CASTGTRGNEQFF
.	TRBV5-1	TRBJ2-1	TRBD1	TGCGCCAGCAGCTGGACAGGTTACAATGAGCAGTTCTTC	CASSWTGYNEQFF
once	TRBV28	TRBJ1-1	.	TGTGCCAGCAGGAGCACCTCCCCACTTGCTAACACTGAAGCTTTCTTT	CASRSTSPLANTEAFF
.	TRBV29-1	TRBJ2-1	TRBD1	TGCAGCGTTGAGTTGGACAGGGGATACAATGAGCAGTTCTTC	CSVELDRGYNEQFF
.	TRBV19	TRBJ2-2	TRBD1	TGTGCCAGTAGTCCTCAGGTGGACAGGGGAACCGGGGAGCTGTTTTTT	CASSPQVDRGTGELFF
.	TRBV18	TRBJ1-2	.	TGTGCCAGCTCGTCAACAGCGGAGAACTATGGCTACACCTTC	CASSSTAENYGYTF
few	TRBV7-2	TRBJ2-1	TRBD1	TGTGCCAGCAGCTTAGTTCAGGGGGCGGGTAATGAGCAGTTCTTC	CASSLVQGAGNEQFF
.	TRBV7-8	TRBJ2-5	.	TGTGCCAGCAGCCCATCCAGGGTAGGGGAGACCCAGTACTTC	CASSPSRVGETQYF
.	TRBV28	TRBJ1-4	.	TGTGCCAGCATTAGTGAAGGATATAATGAAAAACTGTTTTTT	CASISEGYNEKLFF
.	TRBV28	TRBJ2-3	TRBD2	TGTGCCTCGGGGCTAGCGGGGGCTGGAGATACGCAGTATTTT	CASGLAGAGDTQYF
.	TRBV7-2	TRBJ1-6	TRBD1	TGTGCCAGCAGCTTGGGCCTGATCGGACAGGGGAATTCACCCCTCCACTTT	CASSLGLIGQGNSPLHF
once	TRBV6-2/TRBV6-3	TRBJ1-5	.	TGTGCCAGCAGTCAAAATCGGCAGGGGACTTATAGCAATCAGCCCCAGCATTTT	CASSQNRQGTYSNQPQHF
.	TRBV25-1	TRBJ2-3	TRBD2	TGTGCCAGCAGTGACCCTAGCGGGAGGGCCTCGGATACGCAGTATTTT	CASSDPSGRASDTQYF